The present T cell receptor (beta chain) was sequenced within a study of cytomegalovirus exposure and HLA in healthy donors (dated by TCRdb to 2016 to 2017). Some background on the complete study: According to an earlier analysis of 587 of the donors, about 179 million T cells yielded approximately 120 million unique TCR beta sequences and 276 Gb of sequence data. An early release covering some 640 HLA-typed donors comprised about 290 gigabases of sequencing data and around 80 million unique TCR sequences. The genetic ancestry cluster associated with self-reported Caucasian donors included about 84% of the roughly 380 genotyped donors. The study aimed to test whether signatures of past pathogen exposure could be identified by cataloging public T cell receptors. The T cell repertoires of under 750 subjects were profiled by immunosequencing and related to cytomegalovirus serostatus. A separate validation cohort of roughly 120 different subjects was used in addition to the approximately 700-subject first cohort. To predict cytomegalovirus infection status, the study combined high-throughput TCR immunosequencing, statistical association of individual TCRs with disease status, and machine learning. A later analysis re-analyzed previously published TCR beta repertoires from roughly 630 donors and added high-resolution HLA genotyping to study TCR occurrence patterns. Rather than drawing on any new phenotypic data, the later analysis identified candidate immune exposures from TCR beta sequences and the way those sequences occurred across donors. In an earlier analysis of roughly 540 of the donors, high-throughput TCR beta sequencing was used to judge whether each TCR beta V gene segment behaved as functional or pseudogenic. Donor age, sex, ethnicity and CMV serostatus were compiled alongside the repertoire data. A later genetic analysis used genome-wide SNP genotypes for 398 of the 666 donors, treating that subset as a discovery cohort. Every repertoire in the discovery cohort had been generated on one and the same sequencing platform. Class I and class II HLA loci were covered by the typing at four-digit resolution. Typing coverage varied by locus: roughly 629-630 donors for A, B, C, DRB1 and DQB1; more than 500 for DQA1; about 590 for DPA1; under 490 for DPB1. About five DR-DQ haplotypes were handled as single units for association and clustering, since linkage in the cohort was strong. On average, over 200,000 unique TCR beta nucleotide sequences were sequenced per donor among a few hundred genotyped donors of the cohort, with roughly 18% of those sequences being non-productive. Study-wide conclusions, independent of this receptor: In a later analysis, the rate of TCR association differed among HLA loci, with DRB1 alleles having the most associated TCRs and HLA-C alleles having the fewest. The earlier analysis of 450 to 700 of the donors excluded 15 to 20 rarely observed V segments, including chromosome 9 orphons, because counts were too low. The authors suggested that the approach could potentially be extended to other disease states and immunological phenotypes. Most CMV-associated TCR beta chains appeared to be HLA-restricted in a later analysis, and the HLA associations seemed to be driven largely by CMV exposure. A cluster of highly shared sequence variants was judged likely to represent a technical artifact of the sequencing pipeline. In vitro tests confirmed that three of the cytomegalovirus-associated TCR beta chains recognize cytomegalovirus antigens. Linkage disequilibrium might explain the correlated functional status among segregating V segments, but an unknown experimental factor could not be excluded. In an earlier analysis of about 540 of the donors, most TCR beta V segments were observed in productive rearrangements about 87% or about 30% of the time, broadly matching IMGT annotations. The study listed 150 to 200 TCR beta chains as associated with cytomegalovirus. Compared with the roughly 710-donor mean, donors in an Asian-associated ancestry cluster had fewer N-insertions in productive TCRs, according to a later genetic analysis. A later analysis reported that several top co-occurrence clusters appeared linked to parvovirus B19, influenza, CMV and Epstein-Barr virus. A further reported finding was that TCR beta sequences accurately predicted the HLA-A and HLA-B alleles for most subjects in the first cohort. Specific HLA alleles were associated with 16,951 TCR beta sequences at a false discovery rate of 0.05 in a later analysis. Compared with equally common non-associated chains, HLA-associated TCR beta chains in a later analysis were more clonally expanded and had lower generation probabilities. A later genetic analysis associated a missense DCLRE1C variant with V-gene and J-gene trimming of TCR beta chains, and an independent cohort replicated the association. Immune exposure information for the cohort was limited to CMV serostatus. Strong co-occurrence of HLA alleles, especially DR and DQ, made assigning TCR associations to individual alleles difficult. While some public TCRs were present in many individuals, most TCR sequences turned up only very rarely across donors. Because HLA typing was missing for some donors at each locus, association tests included only the typed subset. The presence/absence analyses assumed that sequencing depth was roughly uniform across donors, and that assumption may not be true. In both the original and validation cohorts, the classifier was reported to diagnose cytomegalovirus status with high specificity and sensitivity. Some IMGT-functional V segments, including TRBV6-2 and TRBV6-3, could not be distinguished by the 87-base-pair reads and were therefore excluded. In this cohort, only TCR beta chains were sequenced, and detectable features were limited by the absence of alpha or paired-chain data.

The CDR3 goes from the cysteine to the phenylalanine over 15 residues. Only the CDR3 DNA is retained, 45 bases long and in frame from the first base. V ends up 7 bases short and J 0 bases short, with an unmatched junction base count of 4. CDR1 PRHDT and CDR2 FYEKMQ were looked up in the germline V gene (reference sequence). The cohort comprised several hundred healthy bone marrow donors. At the time of sampling, every cohort member was nominally healthy, though immune exposures that went unrecorded were likely present. The donor was CMV seronegative and belonged to the group of more than 300 seronegative cohort members. A peripheral blood sample was provided by each donor, and peripheral blood mononuclear cells were used for TCR beta sequencing. Genomic DNA extraction from the blood cell samples was performed with the Qiagen DNeasy Blood Extraction Kit. The library was built by means of the immunoSEQ multiplex PCR assay. For the multiplex PCR, a mixture combining 60 forward primers for TCR Vbeta segments and 13 reverse primers for TCR Jbeta segments was used. A multiplex PCR assay on genomic DNA amplified the CDR3 region of rearranged TCR beta genes. On the Illumina HiSeq System, the amplified TCR beta libraries were sequenced as 87-base-pair reads. The authors' pipeline ran thus. A later analysis counted tens of millions of unique TCR beta chains across the 690 or so repertoires, and 10 million to 11 million of these chains were shared by at least two donors. Raw reads were error-corrected and collapsed into unique sequences with a nearest-neighbor algorithm that merged closely related sequences to remove PCR and sequencing errors. To assign V, D and J gene segments, CDR3 sequences were aligned to IMGT reference sequences. For a sequence to be retained, a match of at least six nucleotides was required to both a V gene segment and a J gene segment. Rearrangements were classified as productive when the CDR3 lacked stop codons and remained in frame with V and J, and all other rearrangements were classified as non-productive. Following IMGT convention, CDR3 was defined as the stretch from the second conserved V-encoded cysteine to the conserved J-encoded phenylalanine. Sequences without an unambiguous match to a single V gene segment were excluded from the earlier analysis of about 640 of the donors. In an earlier analysis of some 590 of the donors, a V segment was called functional when productive rearrangements were above 56.7%, and segregating when the standard deviation between donors exceeded 5%. To diagnose cytomegalovirus status from the catalog of TCR beta chain sequences, a statistical classification framework was built. V and J gene assignment, in a later analysis, came from comparing TCR nucleotide sequences with IMGT/GENE-DB human TR gene sequences. Using the TCRdist pipeline, a later analysis assigned CDR3 sequences along with most-parsimonious VDJ recombination scenarios. In a later analysis, each TCR beta chain was defined by its CDR3 amino acid sequence together with its V-gene family, and reads lacking a unique V-gene family were excluded. In a later analysis, a few hundred highly shared, low-generation-probability nucleotide sequences were removed to address suspected cross-contamination and a sequencing artifact. For each public chain, a later analysis derived a clonal expansion index from normalized ranks of inferred template counts within each repertoire. In a later analysis, generation probabilities were computed using a VDJ recombination model fitted to out-of-frame rearrangements, and the results were checked against IGoR. A later analysis scored TCR-TCR, TCR-HLA and TCR-CMV co-occurrence with hypergeometric tests, applying a repertoire-size bias correction to TCR pairs. To estimate false discovery rates, a later analysis permuted the HLA or CMV assignments 20 times. A later analysis grouped co-occurring TCRs with DBSCAN, adding TCRdist sequence similarity when clustering within HLA-allele-positive subsets. Co-occurrence clustering excluded repertoires with fewer than 30,000 or more than 120,000 public chains, plus five with anomalous nucleotide sharing. TCRdb mirrors the immuneACCESS table, restricted to in-frame sequences. Some clones are absent from its copies; in checked studies, under half trace to an unresolved V gene, and the reason for the others is unknown. V and J calls and clone size are those listed in that table; D and trimming were worked out from the DNA. The sample table shows under 250,000 clones, and nearly 80% are seen once. Less than 2% of the sample lies in the top ten.

To note about this clone: What antigen it recognizes has not been identified. Base qualities are not recorded, but no much larger clone differs from it by a single base.

The sequenced sample was PBMCs. The source is a male donor in good health and CMV-seronegative. The sequence is built from TRBV13 and TRBJ2-7; TRBD2 fits 12 bases in the junction. Here the CDR3 is given as CASTEGLAGSYEQYF. The nucleotides are TGTGCCAGCACCGAGGGACTAGCGGGCTCCTACGAGCAGTACTTC. The full variable domain, with segments outside the CDR3 supplied by the reference TRBV13 and TRBJ2-7 proteins, appears as AAGVIQSPRHLIKEKRETATLKCYPIPRHDTVYWYQQGPGQDPQFLISFYEKMQSDKGSIPDRFSAQQFSDYHSELNMSSLELGDSALYFCASTEGLAGSYEQYFGPGTRLTVT.